This T cell receptor beta chain appears in the sequencing data of a study of T cells in Graves' hyperthyroidism and ophthalmopathy (dated by TCRdb to the late 2010s). About the investigation overall: Peripheral blood was sampled at the time of initial diagnosis, prior to any treatment. To identify distinguishing TCR V-J signatures, a discovery cohort of 90 to 100 patients was used, comprising some 43 with Graves' ophthalmopathy and around 60 with stable Graves' hyperthyroidism. Prospective prediction of ophthalmopathy was tested in an independent validation cohort of fewer than 20 hyperthyroidism patients and 15 to 17 patients who later progressed to ophthalmopathy. The 100 discovery patients were divided at random into training and test sets in a 7:3 ratio. In more than 5 Graves' hyperthyroidism patients, the study also compared T-cell repertoires from thyroid tissue with T-cell repertoires from blood. Once sampling was done, hyperthyroidism patients were given methimazole at a starting dose of 30 mg daily, whereas ophthalmopathy patients were given high-dose intravenous methylprednisolone. The paper describes TCR Vbeta CDR3 sequencing of 135 peripheral blood samples, made up of under 50 ophthalmopathy patients, 70 to 80 hyperthyroidism patients and 17 progressor patients. Study-wide findings and limitations: Most expanded thyroid clonotypes (frequency above 0.001) were also detected in blood, suggesting blood repertoires may reflect thyroid immune responses. Ophthalmopathy was separated from stable hyperthyroidism by a 13 V-J signature model, with approximately 86% sensitivity and approximately 84% specificity obtained in cross-validation and 80%/75% obtained in testing. Sample size was not statistically predetermined, and blinding of investigators to group allocation was not performed. In validation, progression to ophthalmopathy was predicted by the model with 55% to 71% sensitivity and 72% to 80% specificity, a median of approximately 6.5 months before onset.

V is clipped by 2 bases and J by 7 bases, and the sequence between their germline boundaries is 15 bases long. From cysteine to phenylalanine, the CDR3 is 15 amino acids long. Only CDR3 DNA is held: 45 bases, read in frame from base 1. From a lookup of the germline V gene (reference sequence), CDR1 and CDR2 are LGHDT and YNNKEL. The TCR beta CDR3 regions were amplified from the RNA transcripts. For the first round of RT-PCR on the TCR CDR3, the HTBI primer set was used together with the Qiagen OneStep RT-PCR kit. A second multiplex PCR round built the libraries, followed by size selection and purification. Paired-end sequencing of the libraries was performed with 100 bp reads on an Illumina HiSeq2000. The study's own analysis went as follows. SOAPnuke was used to process the raw data, throwing out any read that contained adapters or uncalled bases, had a mean Phred below 15, or lacked an exact constant-primer or identifier match. COPE v1.2.5 was used to merge high-quality paired reads, and clonotypes were defined as unique nucleotide sequences. Clonotypes were aligned to IMGT TRBV, TRBD and TRBJ reference segments using MiTCR v1.1. Only V-J combinations with frequency above 0.0001, covering about 99% of repertoires, were analysed. The TCS score was defined as the ratio of F50 (clonal expansion) to E x V (chaos), calculated using BLOSUM62-based TCRdist between CDR3 peptides within each V-J. Welch's t-statistics and random forest reduced roughly 530 V-J features to around 14, which were used in a naive Bayes classifier (R e1071). TCRdb ran its own pipeline on the public reads, namely fastp trimming at Q25 and MiXCR clone calling, and kept in-frame beta chains. A single entry per CDR3 protein holds the most common genes and DNA from its merged rows. The V and J calls reflect TCRdb's pipeline rather than the authors' work. For this sample there are 250,000 to 400,000 distinct CDR3 sequences; around 13% appear just once. The biggest ten clones account for roughly 35% of the sample.

A word on this clonotype: Its antigen remains undetermined. No clone much larger than this one lies a single base away; base qualities are absent.

Moderately to severely active disease, a Clinical Activity Score of at least 3, a NOSPECS grade of at least 4, and a duration under 3 months were present in ophthalmopathy patients. Any patient with an uncontrolled infection, another autoimmune disease, pregnancy or lactation was excluded. Diagnoses were established on the basis of clinical symptoms, serum thyroxine and TRAb, thyroid ultrasound, and orbital computed tomography. PBMCs were separated from 8 to 10 ml of fresh peripheral blood using Ficoll-Paque density gradient centrifugation. Total RNA was extracted with Trizol reagent, and quality was checked on an Agilent 2100 Bioanalyzer.

Recombination linked TRBV3-1 to TRBJ2-1; perhaps TRBD1 is the D gene, with 7 bases matching. The specimen was blood. The sequence derives from a middle-aged woman with Graves' ophthalmopathy. The CDR3 region has the sequence CASSQPQGGRNEQFF. The nucleotide sequence is TGTGCCAGCAGCCAACCCCAGGGGGGACGGAATGAGCAGTTCTTC.